A selection of T cell receptor beta chains follows, all from one sample in a study of T cell responses to AZD1222 COVID-19 vaccine. The table came from immunoSEQ multiplex PCR; TCRdb's copy has only in-frame clones and leaves some out. The sample lists some 150,000 clones; just under 95% were seen once. The sequencing used peripheral blood, collected on day 0 of AZD1222 vaccination. The receptors derive from an adult in good health. Each CDR3 is given with its conserved first and last residue. The D gene is left open where the match is weak. Where a row states a size, it is once, few, many or the class of an expanded clone; other rows omit it.

>.|.|TRBV28|TRBJ2-7
TGTGCCAGCAGGGGGGACCGGTCACCTAGGTTC
CASRGDRSPRF
>TRBD1|.|TRBV19|TRBJ2-1
TGTGCCAGTAGTGAGACAGGGGGTCGCAATGAGCAGTTCTTC
CASSETGGRNEQFF
>TRBD1|.|TRBV5-1|TRBJ1-4
TGCGCCAGCAGCTTGACAGGGGGCCGGGAAAAACTGTTTTTT
CASSLTGGREKLFF
>TRBD2|.|TRBV5-1|TRBJ2-1
TGCGCCAGCAGCCAAGGACTAGCGGGGGACGAGCAGTTCTTC
CASSQGLAGDEQFF
>.|.|TRBV7-9|TRBJ1-3
TGTGCCACGGAGATGGCTATTGGAAACACCATATATTTT
CATEMAIGNTIYF
>.|.|TRBV12-3/TRBV12-4|TRBJ1-6
TGTGCCAGCAGTTTTACAGATTCACCCCTCCACTTT
CASSFTDSPLHF
>.|.|TRBV11-3|TRBJ2-3
TGTGCCAGCAGCCAATCGGCGCGGTCCACAGATACGCAGTATTTT
CASSQSARSTDTQYF
>.|.|TRBV9|TRBJ2-1
TGTGCCAGCAGCGAACGGGCGAGCAGGAATGAGCAGTTCTTC
CASSERASRNEQFF
>.|.|TRBV4-2|TRBJ1-1
TGTGCGACAAAGGGGGGAGTGGGTGAAGCTTTCTTT
CATKGGVGEAFF
>TRBD1|once|TRBV30|TRBJ2-1
TGTGCCTGGAGTGGATTGGGACAGGGGGTTAGGAGCTCCTACAATGAGCAGTTCTTC
CAWSGLGQGVRSSYNEQFF
>TRBD1|once|TRBV10-3|TRBJ2-1
TGTGCCATCAGTGAGCCCCTCGGGACAGGGGGGTATGAGCAGTTCTTC
CAISEPLGTGGYEQFF
>.|.|TRBV21-1|TRBJ2-3
TGTGCCAGCAGCAAAGCGCCCCTAGCGGGGTTAGATGATACGCAGTATTTT
CASSKAPLAGLDDTQYF
>.|.|TRBV5-6|TRBJ2-7
TGTGCCAGCACCTTGGACAGAACCTACGAGCAGTACTTC
CASTLDRTYEQYF
>.|.|TRBV3-1/TRBV3-2|TRBJ1-4
TGTGCCAGCAGCCAAGACCTGGAAAAACTGTTTTTT
CASSQDLEKLFF
>TRBD1|.|TRBV28|TRBJ1-6
TGTGCCAGCAGTTTCTTGGACAGGGATAATTCACCCCTCCACTTT
CASSFLDRDNSPLHF
>.|.|TRBV20-1|TRBJ2-1
TGCAGTGCTACCCGCTGGGGTGAGCAGTTCTTC
CSATRWGEQFF
>.|.|TRBV19|TRBJ1-1
TGTGCCAGTAGCTGGTCAGGGTCCACTGAAGCTTTCTTT
CASSWSGSTEAFF
>.|.|TRBV3-1/TRBV3-2|TRBJ2-5
TGTGCCAGCAGCCAAGGAATAGAGACCCAGTACTTC
CASSQGIETQYF
>.|.|TRBV7-2|TRBJ1-3
TGTGCCAGCAGCTTAGTCGCGGGGGGCACTGGAAACACCATATATTTT
CASSLVAGGTGNTIYF
>.|few|TRBV7-9|TRBJ2-7
TGTGCCAGCAGCCTCCCCGGAGTGCCTCTTGAGCAGTACTTC
CASSLPGVPLEQYF
>TRBD1|.|TRBV13|TRBJ1-4
TGTGCCAGCAGCCAGACAGGGACTAATGAAAAACTGTTTTTT
CASSQTGTNEKLFF
>TRBD1|.|TRBV4-1|TRBJ1-2
TGCGCCAGCAGCAGGAGGCAAGGACAGGGAACCTACTATGGCTACACCTTC
CASSRRQGQGTYYGYTF
>.|.|TRBV29-1|TRBJ1-1
TGCAGCGGGGGACACCATGGGGACACTGAAGCTTTCTTT
CSGGHHGDTEAFF
>.|.|TRBV3-1/TRBV3-2|TRBJ2-2
TGTGCCAGCAGCCAATTGACGACAGGGAACACCGGGGAGCTGTTTTTT
CASSQLTTGNTGELFF
>.|.|TRBV27|TRBJ1-2
TGTGCCAGCAGGTTCTCGGGGGTAGCTAACTATGGCTACACCTTC
CASRFSGVANYGYTF
>TRBD1|.|TRBV5-1|TRBJ1-6
TGCGCCAGCAGCTTGTGGGGACAGGGAAATAATTCACCCCTCCACTTT
CASSLWGQGNNSPLHF
>TRBD1|.|TRBV5-1|TRBJ1-5
TGCGCCAGCAGCTTGAATAGACAGGGACGAGTGCAGCCCCAGCATTTT
CASSLNRQGRVQPQHF
>.|.|TRBV2|TRBJ2-2
TGTGCCAGTAGGGAGGTCTTTCTGGGGGAGCTGTTTTTT
CASREVFLGELFF
>.|.|TRBV29-1|TRBJ1-2
TGCAGCGTTCGGGGGGCCTGGTATGGCTACACCTTC
CSVRGAWYGYTF
>.|.|TRBV12-3/TRBV12-4|TRBJ1-2
TGTGCCAGCAGGCGCAGGGAGGGCTATGGCTACACCTTC
CASRRREGYGYTF
>.|once|TRBV4-1|TRBJ2-7
TGCGCCAGCAGCCAAGGAGAGGTCAGCGATCAGCAGTACTTC
CASSQGEVSDQQYF
>.|.|TRBV5-1|TRBJ1-4
TGCGCCAGCAGCTTACAGGGAGATCAAGGAAAACTGTTTTTT
CASSLQGDQGKLFF
>TRBD2|.|TRBV18|TRBJ2-3
TGTGCCAGCTCAGAGCGGGGGCCGAGCACAGATACGCAGTATTTT
CASSERGPSTDTQYF
>.|.|TRBV5-8|TRBJ1-2
TGTGCCAGCAGCTTGGTACAGCGGGGCTACACCTTC
CASSLVQRGYTF
>TRBD1|once|TRBV6-1|TRBJ1-1
TGTGCCAGCAGTGAACGGACAGGCGGAGACACTGAAGCTTTCTTT
CASSERTGGDTEAFF
>.|.|TRBV6-1|TRBJ1-3
TGTGCCAGCAGTGGGTGGACGGGGACCTCTGGAAACACCATATATTTT
CASSGWTGTSGNTIYF
>TRBD1|.|TRBV4-1|TRBJ1-6
TGCGCCAGCAGCCAAGGACAGGGCGCTTATAATTCACCCCTCCACTTT
CASSQGQGAYNSPLHF
>.|once|TRBV7-2|TRBJ2-3
TGTGCCAGCAGCCCAGAAATGGTGCGCACAGATACGCAGTATTTT
CASSPEMVRTDTQYF
>.|.|TRBV25-1|TRBJ1-4
TGTGCCAGCAGTGTGAATAATGAAAAACTGTTTTTT
CASSVNNEKLFF
>.|.|TRBV6-1|TRBJ2-6
TGTGCCAGCAGTGACTACCCACAGAGCGCTGGGGCCAACGTCCTGACTTTC
CASSDYPQSAGANVLTF
>.|once|TRBV30|TRBJ2-2
TGTGCCTGGAGTGTATTCGGGGGCCCCGGGGAGCTGTTTTTT
CAWSVFGGPGELFF
>.|.|TRBV4-2|TRBJ1-2
TGTGCCAGCAGCCAGCAGGAAGGCGGGACGTTAAACTATGGCTACACCTTC
CASSQQEGGTLNYGYTF
>TRBD2|.|TRBV7-9|TRBJ2-1
TGTGCCAGCAGCCCCAAAACTAGCGAAGCCTACAATGAGCAGTTCTTC
CASSPKTSEAYNEQFF
>TRBD1|.|TRBV5-5|TRBJ2-6
TGTGCCAGCAGCTTGGGACAGGGGTCTGGGGCCAACGTCCTGACTTTC
CASSLGQGSGANVLTF
>.|.|TRBV6-5|TRBJ2-7
TGTGCCAGCAGTTCCCAAGTACGCCACGAGCAGTACTTC
CASSSQVRHEQYF
>TRBD2|.|TRBV19|TRBJ2-4
TGTGCCAGTAGTATGTTGACTAGCGGGGAAAACATTCAGTACTTC
CASSMLTSGENIQYF
>.|.|TRBV27|TRBJ1-2
TGTGCCAGCAGTAGTGGACAAAACTATGGCTACACCTTC
CASSSGQNYGYTF
>.|.|TRBV7-9|TRBJ1-3
TGTGCCAGCAGCTGGGGCAGTCAGGGGCGTGGAAACACCATATATTTT
CASSWGSQGRGNTIYF
>TRBD1|.|TRBV4-1|TRBJ1-5
TGCGCCAGCAGCCAAGAGGGACAGGGGGCCGGTCAGCCCCAGCATTTT
CASSQEGQGAGQPQHF